What follows are 13 T cell receptor beta chains derived from one specimen sequenced in a study of shared clonotypes between healthy human individuals. Here immunoSEQ multiplex PCR was the method, and the copy in TCRdb shows in-frame clones only, minus some. The sample yields around 370,000 clones, approximately 97% seen once. Sequencing used memory CD8+ T cells sorted from blood. Sample subset: CD45RO+ cells pooled with CCR7-negative TemRA cells. These receptors were collected from a man aged 25 to 40 in good health.

The J gene is TRBJ2-1, the V gene TRBV19, with D possibly TRBD1 on 7 matching bases. Trimming left V 6 bases short and J 0 bases short, with 12 bases between. From germline, CDR1 is LNHDA and CDR2 SQIVND (reference sequence). This CDR3 is 15 amino acids long. CDR3 loop: CASRSGGSSYNEQFF. The CDR3 nucleotides read TGTGCCAGTAGGTCAGGGGGGAGCTCCTACAATGAGCAGTTCTTC.

The chain combines TRBV29-1 with TRBJ1-1; D is perhaps TRBD1 (6 bases). V was shortened by 6 bases and J by 7 bases, with 24 bases between the two germline ends. This CDR3 spans 15 amino acids. Germline V gives CDR1 SQVTM, CDR2 ANQGSEA. This CDR3 reads CSVKTYRESVGEAFF. DNA for the CDR3: TGCAGCGTGAAGACATACAGGGAATCCGTTGGTGAAGCTTTCTTT.

This clone was counted a few times. The sample carries other DNA sequences with the same CDR3. The rearrangement links TRBV20-1 to TRBJ2-5; no clear D. This CDR3 contains 10 residues. Per germline, CDR1 DFQATT and CDR2 SNEGSKA (reference sequence). The V end lost 3 bases, the J end lost 5 bases, and 4 bases lay between the germline ends. The CDR3 DNA reads as TGCAGTGCTAGTGGGGAGACCCAGTACTTC. Its protein product is CSASGETQYF.

The V call is TRBV28, the J call TRBJ1-2; D possibly corresponds to TRBD1 (5 bases). The CDR3 covers 13 residues. V lost 2 bases to trimming and J lost 8 bases, with 12 bases between them. From germline, CDR1 is MDHEN and CDR2 SYDVKM. CDR3 region: CASSLVQGKGYTF. In DNA form, the CDR3 reads TGTGCCAGCAGTTTAGTCCAGGGAAAAGGCTACACCTTC.

The genes are TRBV20-1 and TRBJ2-7; D gene ambiguous. Trimming pared 3 bases from V and 4 bases from J, leaving 7 bases between. CDR1 and CDR2 (germline): DFQATT, SNEGSKA (reference sequence). CDR3 length: 11 residues. DNA for the CDR3: TGCAGTGCTAGGTCTAGGTACGAGCAGTACTTC. Translated: CSARSRYEQYF.

This clone was recorded once. The chain employs TRBV7-9 and TRBJ2-3; 7 nucleotides line up with TRBD2. The CDR3 is 16 amino acids. Per the germline V gene, CDR1 is SEHNR and CDR2 is FQNEAQ (reference sequence). V dropped 5 bases and J dropped 2; count of bases not matched to a gene: 10. CDR3 sequence (DNA): TGTGCCAGCAGCCCAAAAGTAGCGGGCCTCACAGATACGCAGTATTTT. Translation gives CASSPKVAGLTDTQYF.

This chain links TRBV5-1 with TRBJ2-3; D is ambiguous. The germline gives CDR1 SGHRS, CDR2 YFSETQ. The CDR3 has 12 amino acids. V was shortened by 4 bases and J by 7 bases, with 10 bases between the two germline ends. The CDR3 loop is CASSPPGNTQYF. In nucleotides, the CDR3 is TGCGCCAGCAGCCCCCCCGGAAATACGCAGTATTTT.

This rearrangement joins TRBV6-5 to TRBJ2-3, with D uncertain. V shed 2 bases and J shed 2 bases, with 11 bases lying between them. Germline loops: CDR1 MNHEY, CDR2 SVGAGI. This CDR3 has 15 residues. This chain's CDR3 is CASSYTWGFTDTQYF. The CDR3 DNA is TGTGCCAGCAGTTACACCTGGGGATTCACAGATACGCAGTATTTT.

This chain uses TRBV29-1 with TRBJ2-7; D may be TRBD1 (5 bases). The V and J ends lost 7 bases and 1 base respectively, with 5 bases between them. Germline assignment: CDR1 SQVTM and CDR2 ANQGSEA. The CDR3 sequence is 10 residues long. CDR3 in DNA: TGCAGCGGGACATCCTACGAGCAGTACTTC. This sequence encodes CSGTSYEQYF.

The V gene is TRBV7-2, the J gene TRBJ2-5, with 10 positions matching TRBD2. The CDR3 sequence is 16 residues long. The germline gives CDR1 SGHTA, CDR2 FQGNSA. Trimming cost V 3 bases and J 4 bases; bases outside gene matches: 8. This chain's CDR3 is CASSFYAAGGRETQYF. In DNA form, the CDR3 reads TGTGCCAGCAGCTTTTATGCAGCGGGAGGGAGAGAGACCCAGTACTTC.

The chain uses TRBV6-5 and TRBJ2-5, with 8 bases identical to TRBD1. The V and J ends lost 7 bases and 3 bases, in that order; junction bases with no gene match: 1. The length of the CDR3 is 12 residues. Per the germline V gene, CDR1 is MNHEY and CDR2 is SVGAGI. DNA for the CDR3: TGTGCCAGCAAGACAGGGGAAGAGACCCAGTACTTC. Its protein is CASKTGEETQYF.

This sequence joins TRBV10-3 and TRBJ2-3; TRBD2 aligns across 9 bases. V dropped 7 bases and J dropped 1; count of bases not matched to a gene: 3. Germline V gene sequence: CDR1 ENHRY, CDR2 SYGVKD. CDR3 length: 14 amino acids. The CDR3 is CAIKPSGGTDTQYF. The CDR3 DNA reads TGTGCCATCAAGCCTAGCGGGGGCACAGATACGCAGTATTTT.

The chain carries TRBV29-1 and TRBJ2-1, with a tentative D call TRBD1 (5 bases). Germline CDR1 and CDR2: SQVTM and ANQGSEA. The CDR3 spans 13 residues. Trimming left V 3 bases short and J 5 bases short, with 11 bases between. Here the CDR3 DNA reads TGCAGCGTTGACAGGGTTTCCGACAATGAGCAGTTCTTC. It codes for CSVDRVSDNEQFF.